The 13 T cell receptor beta chains below were found in one sample sequenced in a study of blood T cell repertoires in COVID-19. The table came from immunoSEQ multiplex PCR; TCRdb's copy has only in-frame clones and leaves some out. This table has around 400,000 clones, about 90% appearing once. Sequenced sample: peripheral blood. These receptors all stem from a woman younger than 45 with COVID-19, enrolled during active disease.

In its sample, this clone was seen once. This sequence joins TRBV9 and TRBJ2-3; the match to TRBD2 covers 8 bases. The CDR3 length is 16 residues. V shed 4 bases and J 2 bases; nucleotides not matched to a gene: 9. Germline-derived CDR1 and CDR2 are SGDLS and YYNGEE. DNA of the CDR3: TGTGCCAGCAGCCCGACTAGCGCACCCTTCACAGATACGCAGTATTTT. The encoded protein is CASSPTSAPFTDTQYF.

V is TRBV5-4 and J is TRBJ2-3, with D maybe TRBD1 (6 bases). Germline V gives CDR1 SGHNT, CDR2 YYREEE (reference sequence). Between the trimmed V and J ends, which lost 1 base and 3 bases, there was a span of 9 bases. The CDR3 is made up of 14 amino acids. Here the CDR3 reads CASSLTRGTDTQYF. CDR3 sequence (DNA): TGTGCCAGCAGCTTGACCAGGGGTACAGATACGCAGTATTTT.

The J gene is TRBJ1-3, the V gene TRBV9; TRBD1 might be the D (5 bases). CDR1 SGDLS and CDR2 YYNGEE come from the germline V gene. This CDR3 comprises 15 residues. Trimming left V 4 bases short and J 4 bases short, with 15 bases between. The CDR3 sequence: CASSTGASRGNTIYF. The CDR3 region has the DNA TGTGCCAGCAGCACTGGGGCCTCGAGGGGAAACACCATATATTTT.

This clone was recorded once. This chain links TRBV9 with TRBJ2-3; TRBD2 matches 9 bases. The ends lost 0 bases at V and 0 bases at J; junction bases unmatched: 5. This CDR3 has 17 amino acids. Germline lookup yields CDR1 SGDLS and CDR2 YYNGEE. The CDR3 region is CASSVGRTSASTDTQYF. In nucleotides, the CDR3 is TGTGCCAGCAGCGTAGGGAGGACTAGCGCTAGCACAGATACGCAGTATTTT.

This sequence joins TRBV7-9 and TRBJ1-4, with D hard to call. Germline CDR1 and CDR2: SEHNR and FQNEAQ (reference sequence). V dropped 0 bases and J dropped 7 bases, with 15 bases sitting between them. CDR3 length: 16 amino acids. This chain's CDR3 is CASSLAPQPRGEKLFF. The DNA for the CDR3 is TGTGCCAGCAGCTTAGCGCCCCAGCCAAGAGGTGAAAAACTGTTTTTT.

The CDR3 sequence: CASSSTRQGQQFF. CDR3 nucleotide sequence: TGTGCCAGCAGCTCAACGAGACAGGGACAGCAGTTCTTC. J is TRBJ2-1 and V is TRBV11-3; 7 positions match TRBD1. The CDR3 length is 13 residues. With V trimmed by 4 bases and J by 11 bases, 8 bases remained unmatched. Germline V gene data show CDR1 as SGHNT and CDR2 as YENEEA.

This clone appeared a single time. The J gene is TRBJ1-1, the V gene TRBV19; D gene ambiguous. CDR1 and CDR2 (germline): LNHDA, SQIVND (reference sequence). V gave up 3 bases and J gave up 1 base, with 6 bases separating them. There are 13 residues in the CDR3. The chain's CDR3 is CASSISWNTEAFF. In DNA, the CDR3 is TGTGCCAGTAGTATCTCGTGGAACACTGAAGCTTTCTTT.

The rearrangement links TRBV28 to TRBJ2-6; TRBD1 agrees at 8 bases. Germline trimming cut 5 bases from V and 3 bases from J; bases unmatched to any gene: 15. The CDR3 runs 19 residues. Per the germline V gene, CDR1 is MDHEN and CDR2 is SYDVKM. The CDR3, as DNA: TGTGCCAGCAGTCCATTCCGGACAGGGAAGAAAGGTGGGGCCAACGTCCTGACTTTC. Translating gives CASSPFRTGKKGGANVLTF.

This clone was found many times. The rearrangement links TRBV2 to TRBJ1-5; a possible D gene is TRBD1 (5 bases). Germline-derived CDR1 and CDR2 are SNHLY and FYNNEI. Deletions cut 4 bases from V and 4 bases from J, with 8 bases between. There are 13 residues in the CDR3. In nucleotides, the CDR3 is TGTGCCAGCAGTGGACAGAGAAATCAGCCCCAGCATTTT. Encoded protein: CASSGQRNQPQHF. The whole variable domain, remainder taken from reference TRBV2 and TRBJ1-5, is EPEVTQTPSHQVTQMGQEVILRCVPISNHLYFYWYRQILGQKVEFLVSFYNNEISEKSEIFDDQFSVERPDGSNFTLKIRSTKLEDSAMYFCASSGQRNQPQHFGDGTRLSIL.

The chain employs TRBV2 and TRBJ2-1; unclear D gene. V lost 2 bases and J lost 3, with 8 bases in between. The length of the CDR3 is 14 residues. Germline values: CDR1 SNHLY, CDR2 FYNNEI. For the CDR3, the DNA is TGTGCCAGCAGTGAACTACGCGGCTACAATGAGCAGTTCTTC. Protein sequence: CASSELRGYNEQFF.

This clone was picked up one time. V usage is TRBV7-8 and J usage is TRBJ1-3; a weak D match, TRBD1 (5 bases). The germline V gene encodes CDR1 SGHVS and CDR2 FQNEAQ. This CDR3 spans 13 amino acids. V was shortened by 6 bases and J by 0 bases, with 6 bases between the two germline ends. The CDR3 DNA follows: TGTGCCAGCAGTAGGGGCTCTGGAAACACCATATATTTT. Encoded protein: CASSRGSGNTIYF.

The chain recombines TRBV28 with TRBJ2-7; 7 bases match TRBD1. Germline V lookup: CDR1 MDHEN, CDR2 SYDVKM. The CDR3 contains 14 residues. V was clipped by 7 bases and J by 5 bases; unmatched bases: 11. The CDR3 region has the DNA TGTGCCAGCATATCAGGGGACAGCATCAACGAGCAGTACTTC. Translated, it gives CASISGDSINEQYF.

This chain connects TRBV9 to TRBJ2-3; 13 bases line up with TRBD2. Germline values: CDR1 SGDLS, CDR2 YYNGEE. This CDR3 is built from 16 residues. Germline trimming cut 4 bases from V and 5 bases from J; bases unmatched to any gene: 7. For the CDR3, the DNA is TGTGCCAGCAGCCCGCGGACTAGCGGGAGTATAGATACGCAGTATTTT. Its protein product is CASSPRTSGSIDTQYF. Variable domain in full (rest from reference TRBV9 and TRBJ2-3): DSGVTQTPKHLITATGQRVTLRCSPRSGDLSVYWYQQSLDQGLQFLIQYYNGEERAKGNILERFSAQQFPDLHSELNLSSLELGDSALYFCASSPRTSGSIDTQYFGPGTRLTVL.